The 11 T cell receptor beta chains below were found in one sample sequenced in a study of blood T cell repertoires in COVID-19 (TCRdb year 2020). The library was generated by the immunoSEQ multiplex PCR assay. In TCRdb, the immuneACCESS table is reduced to in-frame sequences with V and J assigned. These tables do not hold every clone; where another copy was compared, an unresolved V gene accounts for under half, and the others remain unexplained. The sample data list 98,000 or so clones, and about 85% of these were observed just once. The ten largest clones add up to under 5% of the sample. Sequencing was performed on peripheral blood. These receptor sequences come from a woman aged 70-85 years with acute or convalescent COVID-19.

The V call is TRBV18, the J call TRBJ2-1, with 7 bases fitting TRBD2. This CDR3 spans 13 amino acids. Germline V lookup: CDR1 KGHSH, CDR2 LQKENI. The ends lost 5 bases at V and 8 bases at J; junction bases unmatched: 6. CDR3 region: CASSGGGGDEQFF. For the CDR3, the DNA is TGTGCCAGCTCAGGCGGGGGTGGTGATGAGCAGTTCTTC.

The rearrangement uses TRBV11-2 and TRBJ1-6; 9 nucleotides agree with TRBD1. Germline V gene data show CDR1 as SGHAT and CDR2 as FQNNGV. The CDR3 is 18 amino acids. V trimming: 5 bases; J trimming: 0 bases; junction bases outside the gene matches: 8. The CDR3 loop reads CASSPRQGETSYNSPLHF. The CDR3 DNA follows: TGTGCCAGCAGCCCCAGACAGGGGGAGACCTCCTATAATTCACCCCTCCACTTT.

The J gene is TRBJ2-7, the V gene TRBV2, with 7 bases identical to TRBD1. The germline gives CDR1 SNHLY, CDR2 FYNNEI. The CDR3 spans 13 residues. Trimming took 5 bases from V and 5 from J; bases not matched to a gene: 6. CDR3 sequence reads: CASSWDSNNEQYF. For the CDR3, the DNA is TGTGCCAGCAGTTGGGACAGTAACAACGAGCAGTACTTC.

This chain uses TRBV20-1 with TRBJ2-3; D perhaps matches TRBD2 (5 bases). The CDR3 totals 15 residues. Trimming shortened V by 3 bases and J by 0 bases, and 13 bases separated the two germline ends. The germline gives CDR1 DFQATT, CDR2 SNEGSKA (reference sequence). This CDR3 reads CSASRTSFSTDTQYF. CDR3 nucleotides: TGCAGTGCTAGTCGTACTAGTTTTAGCACAGATACGCAGTATTTT.

This clone was seen just once. This rearrangement joins TRBV6-5 to TRBJ1-5; possibly TRBD1 for D (5 bases). V lost 4 bases to trimming and J lost 5 bases, with 12 bases between them. CDR3 length equals 14 residues. The V gene's germline CDR1 is MNHEY and CDR2 SVGAGI. The CDR3 DNA follows: TGTGCCAGCAGTTCCGACAGCTTCCATCAGCCCCAGCATTTT. Protein: CASSSDSFHQPQHF.

The V gene is TRBV7-9, the J gene TRBJ1-6; the match to TRBD1 covers 7 bases. CDR3 length: 16 amino acids. V gave up 2 bases and J gave up 8 bases; unmatched junction bases: 9. From germline, CDR1 is SEHNR and CDR2 FQNEAQ (reference sequence). The CDR3 here is CASSLFEVTGYSPLHF. In DNA, the CDR3 is TGTGCCAGCAGCTTATTCGAAGTGACAGGGTATTCACCCCTCCACTTT.

The chain uses TRBV5-4 and TRBJ2-7; 8 nucleotides match TRBD2. Trimming removed 5 bases from V and 0 bases from J; junction bases left unmatched: 7. Germline CDR1 and CDR2: SGHNT and YYREEE (reference sequence). This CDR3 has 15 residues. The CDR3 DNA is TGTGCCAGCAGTCGTCTAGCGGGCAGCTCCTACGAGCAGTACTTC. Translation: CASSRLAGSSYEQYF.

The CDR3 is CATSRDRQGIGVSQPQHF. The CDR3 DNA follows: TGTGCCACCAGCAGAGATCGACAGGGGATTGGGGTAAGTCAGCCCCAGCATTTT. The rearrangement uses TRBV15 and TRBJ1-5, with TRBD1 matching over 8 bases. The CDR3 is 18 amino acids. V shed 0 bases and J 6 bases; nucleotides not matched to a gene: 13. Germline CDR1 is LNHNV and CDR2 is YYDKDF (reference sequence).

The CDR3 sequence is CASSPSARQPQHF. CDR3 nucleotides: TGTGCCAGCTCACCTTCGGCGCGGCAGCCCCAGCATTTT. This chain links TRBV18 with TRBJ1-5; no definite D call. Looked up from germline, CDR1 is KGHSH and CDR2 is LQKENI. The CDR3 runs 13 residues. V lost 3 bases and J lost 7, with 10 bases in between.

The CDR3 region is CASSQTGQGRETQYF. The CDR3, as DNA: TGCGCCAGCTCCCAGACTGGACAGGGAAGAGAGACCCAGTACTTC. V is TRBV4-3 and J is TRBJ2-5, with 8 bases that match TRBD1. V lost 8 bases, J lost 4 bases, and 12 bases stayed unmatched. CDR3 length: 15 amino acids. Germline V gene data show CDR1 as LGHNA and CDR2 as YSLEER.

V usage is TRBV5-4 and J usage is TRBJ1-2, with 7 bases identical to TRBD1. This CDR3 is built from 16 residues. The V segment lost 4 bases and the J segment 4 bases; nucleotides outside the gene matches: 13. Germline V CDR1 and CDR2: SGHNT, YYREEE (reference sequence). The CDR3, as DNA: TGTGCCAGCAGCCACCCAGACAGGGAAGCCCTCTATGGCTACACCTTC. It yields the protein CASSHPDREALYGYTF.